This T cell receptor beta chain was sequenced in a study of T cell responses to AZD1222 COVID-19 vaccine. The CDR3 is 11 amino acids. CDR1 is MNHEY and CDR2 is SMNVEV in the germline V gene (reference sequence). With 8 bases removed from V and 6 bases from J, the gap between germline ends came to 11 bases. Findings and limits, study-wide: Spike-wide coverage was observed for vaccine-associated CD4 TCRs, with dominant responses at 160-218 and 743-854. Every sample of the repertoires postdated the peak T cell response. Donors in the cohort were predominantly white British and more often female, and clonal diversity was possibly underestimated.

Points on this clone: The antigen is not known.

Sequencing was performed with immunoSEQ multiplex PCR; in TCRdb, only in-frame clones are kept and a portion is missing. Among 35,000 to 45,000 clones, approximately 88% were seen once, and the ten largest hold about 18%. The source was peripheral blood, collected 28 days after the second AZD1222 dose. The clonotype comes from an adult who received the AZD1222 COVID-19 vaccine. The V gene is TRBV27, the J gene TRBJ2-7; the D call may be TRBD1 or TRBD2 (5 bases each). For the CDR3, the DNA is TGTGCCAGCGCCCGGGGCAGCGAGCAGTACTTC. Its protein is CASARGSEQYF.